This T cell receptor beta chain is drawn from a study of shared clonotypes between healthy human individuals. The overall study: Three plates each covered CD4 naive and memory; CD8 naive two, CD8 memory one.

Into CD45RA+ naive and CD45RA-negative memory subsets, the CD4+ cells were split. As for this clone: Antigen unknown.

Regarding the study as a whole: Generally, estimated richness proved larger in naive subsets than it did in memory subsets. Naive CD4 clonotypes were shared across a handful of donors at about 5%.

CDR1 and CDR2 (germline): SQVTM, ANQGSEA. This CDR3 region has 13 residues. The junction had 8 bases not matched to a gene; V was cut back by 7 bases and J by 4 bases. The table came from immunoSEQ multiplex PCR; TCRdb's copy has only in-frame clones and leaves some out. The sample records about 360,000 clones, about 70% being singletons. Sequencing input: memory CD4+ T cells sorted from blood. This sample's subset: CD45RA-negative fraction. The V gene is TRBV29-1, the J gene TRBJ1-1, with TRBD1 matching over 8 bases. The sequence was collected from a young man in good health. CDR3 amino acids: CSANRGRVTEAFF. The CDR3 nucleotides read TGCAGCGCCAACAGGGGGAGGGTCACTGAAGCTTTCTTT.